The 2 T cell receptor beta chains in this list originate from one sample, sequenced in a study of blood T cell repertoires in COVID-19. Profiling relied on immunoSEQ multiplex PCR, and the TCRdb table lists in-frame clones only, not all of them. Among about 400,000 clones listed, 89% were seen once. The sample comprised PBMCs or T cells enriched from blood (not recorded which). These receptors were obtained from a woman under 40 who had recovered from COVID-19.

In nucleotides, the CDR3 is TGTGCCAGCAGTCTAGGACTTCGGGTTGGTTGGAACACTGAAGCTTTCTTT. It translates to CASSLGLRVGWNTEAFF. The rearrangement links TRBV28 to TRBJ1-1, with D unresolved. Trimming left V 5 bases short and J 1 base short, with 20 bases between. There are 17 residues in the CDR3. The germline V gene has CDR1 MDHEN and CDR2 SYDVKM.

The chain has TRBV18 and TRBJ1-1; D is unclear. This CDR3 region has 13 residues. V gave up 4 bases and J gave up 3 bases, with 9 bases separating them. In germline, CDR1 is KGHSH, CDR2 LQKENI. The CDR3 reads CASSRNRDTEAFF. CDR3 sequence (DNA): TGTGCCAGCTCACGAAACCGGGACACTGAAGCTTTCTTT.